This is a list of T cell receptor beta chains from one sample in a study of blood T cell repertoires in COVID-19. Profiled with immunoSEQ multiplex PCR; TCRdb holds only in-frame clones, not every one. The sample yields approximately 140,000 clones, approximately 91% seen once. The sample consisted of peripheral blood. Source of these receptors: a human donor in a cohort sampled during active COVID-19. CDR3s include the opening cysteine and the closing phenylalanine or tryptophan. Each record gives: CDR3 DNA, CDR3 protein, clone size, V gene, J gene, D gene, CDR3 length. A D gene is named only where the DNA matches it firmly. Rows give clone size only sometimes, using once, few, many, or a class for an expanded clone.

CDR3 DNA: TGTGCCAGCAGCCCTGGGGGGGCCGGACGAACTAGCACAGATACGCAGTATTTT
CDR3 protein: CASSPGGAGRTSTDTQYF
clone size: few
V gene: TRBV7-9
J gene: TRBJ2-3
D gene: -
CDR3 length: 18

CDR3 DNA: TGTGCCAGCAGGGGCGGGGCGACCGGGGAGCTGTTTTTT
CDR3 protein: CASRGGATGELFF
clone size: -
V gene: TRBV7-3
J gene: TRBJ2-2
D gene: -
CDR3 length: 13

CDR3 DNA: TGTGCCAGTCGACTCACCGGGACTAGCGGGGCCGAACACTACAATGAGCAGTTCTTC
CDR3 protein: CASRLTGTSGAEHYNEQFF
clone size: -
V gene: TRBV3-1/TRBV3-2
J gene: TRBJ2-1
D gene: TRBD2
CDR3 length: 19

CDR3 DNA: TGTGCCAGCAGCGACACAGTACCAGATACGCAGTATTTT
CDR3 protein: CASSDTVPDTQYF
clone size: -
V gene: TRBV7-9
J gene: TRBJ2-3
D gene: -
CDR3 length: 13

CDR3 DNA: TGTGCCAGCAGCTTAGTACTAGACTACGAGCAGTACTTC
CDR3 protein: CASSLVLDYEQYF
clone size: -
V gene: TRBV7-8
J gene: TRBJ2-7
D gene: -
CDR3 length: 13

CDR3 DNA: TGTGCCAGCAGCCCCCCGACTAGCGGGAGGCAGTTCTTC
CDR3 protein: CASSPPTSGRQFF
clone size: -
V gene: TRBV7-3
J gene: TRBJ2-1
D gene: TRBD2
CDR3 length: 13

CDR3 DNA: TGCGCCAGCAGCCAAGATCTTTCTTCCACAGATACGCAGTATTTT
CDR3 protein: CASSQDLSSTDTQYF
clone size: -
V gene: TRBV4-3
J gene: TRBJ2-3
D gene: -
CDR3 length: 15

CDR3 DNA: TGTGCCAGCTCACTGACACTCGGGGAAGAGACCCAGTACTTC
CDR3 protein: CASSLTLGEETQYF
clone size: -
V gene: TRBV18
J gene: TRBJ2-5
D gene: -
CDR3 length: 14

CDR3 DNA: TGTGCCAGCAGCCAACACCTAGCGGGAGCCCCAGATACGCAGTATTTT
CDR3 protein: CASSQHLAGAPDTQYF
clone size: -
V gene: TRBV5-4
J gene: TRBJ2-3
D gene: TRBD2
CDR3 length: 16

CDR3 DNA: TGTGCCAGCAGCATACGGACAGGGGGCTCGGGTAATGAAAAACTGTTTTTT
CDR3 protein: CASSIRTGGSGNEKLFF
clone size: -
V gene: TRBV21-1
J gene: TRBJ1-4
D gene: -
CDR3 length: 17

CDR3 DNA: TGTGCCAGCAGCCCCAAGCCGGGACAGGGTGATGAAAAACTGTTTTTT
CDR3 protein: CASSPKPGQGDEKLFF
clone size: -
V gene: TRBV7-9
J gene: TRBJ1-4
D gene: TRBD1
CDR3 length: 16

CDR3 DNA: TGTGCCAGCAGTTATGGCCCCTCTGGGGCCAACGTCCTGACTTTC
CDR3 protein: CASSYGPSGANVLTF
clone size: few
V gene: TRBV6-2/TRBV6-3
J gene: TRBJ2-6
D gene: -
CDR3 length: 15

CDR3 DNA: TGTGCCAGCAGTGCCGGGACAGGGTATAGCAATCAGCCCCAGCATTTT
CDR3 protein: CASSAGTGYSNQPQHF
clone size: -
V gene: TRBV6-1
J gene: TRBJ1-5
D gene: TRBD1
CDR3 length: 16

CDR3 DNA: TGTGCCAGCAGTTTGGACAGTCAGAGCCCTGAAGCTTTCTTT
CDR3 protein: CASSLDSQSPEAFF
clone size: -
V gene: TRBV6-2/TRBV6-3
J gene: TRBJ1-1
D gene: -
CDR3 length: 14

CDR3 DNA: TGTGCCAGCAGCCAAGGGGGGACAGGGTTTAATGAAAAACTGTTTTTT
CDR3 protein: CASSQGGTGFNEKLFF
clone size: -
V gene: TRBV4-2
J gene: TRBJ1-4
D gene: TRBD1
CDR3 length: 16

CDR3 DNA: TGCGCCAGCAGCCCGTCATGGGGGACTAGCGGGAAGGATGAGCAGTTCTTC
CDR3 protein: CASSPSWGTSGKDEQFF
clone size: -
V gene: TRBV4-3
J gene: TRBJ2-1
D gene: TRBD2
CDR3 length: 17

CDR3 DNA: TGTGCCAGCAGTCTCGGGGGAGGGTCACCCCTCCACTTT
CDR3 protein: CASSLGGGSPLHF
clone size: few
V gene: TRBV2
J gene: TRBJ1-6
D gene: -
CDR3 length: 13

CDR3 DNA: TGTGCCAGCAACCCCGAGACGGTGCCGCGGAATGAGCAGTTCTTC
CDR3 protein: CASNPETVPRNEQFF
clone size: few
V gene: TRBV11-1
J gene: TRBJ2-1
D gene: -
CDR3 length: 15

CDR3 DNA: TGTGCCAGCAGCCATCCCACAAACCCGCACAACAGGAAGACCTACGAGCAGTACTTC
CDR3 protein: CASSHPTNPHNRKTYEQYF
clone size: few
V gene: TRBV4-2
J gene: TRBJ2-7
D gene: -
CDR3 length: 19

CDR3 DNA: TGCGCCAGCAGCCAAGTAGATGGAAACACCATATATTTT
CDR3 protein: CASSQVDGNTIYF
clone size: -
V gene: TRBV4-1
J gene: TRBJ1-3
D gene: -
CDR3 length: 13

CDR3 DNA: TGTGCCAGCAGCTCCGAACTCACAGATACGCAGTATTTT
CDR3 protein: CASSSELTDTQYF
clone size: -
V gene: TRBV7-3
J gene: TRBJ2-3
D gene: -
CDR3 length: 13

CDR3 DNA: TGTGCCATTGATGGGCGAGTCTCTGGGGCCAACGTCCTGACTTTC
CDR3 protein: CAIDGRVSGANVLTF
clone size: -
V gene: TRBV7-2
J gene: TRBJ2-6
D gene: -
CDR3 length: 15

CDR3 DNA: TGCGCCAGCAGCCAAGACAGCGGAATAACCAAAAACATTCAGTACTTC
CDR3 protein: CASSQDSGITKNIQYF
clone size: -
V gene: TRBV4-3
J gene: TRBJ2-4
D gene: -
CDR3 length: 16

CDR3 DNA: TGTGCCAGCACCGGGAAGGGTCAGGGGGCAGGCAATGAGCAGTTCTTC
CDR3 protein: CASTGKGQGAGNEQFF
clone size: -
V gene: TRBV25-1
J gene: TRBJ2-1
D gene: TRBD1
CDR3 length: 16

CDR3 DNA: TGTGCCATCAGTGAGTCCAGGGCGGTGGACACTGAAGCTTTCTTT
CDR3 protein: CAISESRAVDTEAFF
clone size: -
V gene: TRBV10-3
J gene: TRBJ1-1
D gene: -
CDR3 length: 15

CDR3 DNA: TGTGCCAGCTCGGTTGACAGACCTAAATACCCCTATGGCTACACCTTC
CDR3 protein: CASSVDRPKYPYGYTF
clone size: -
V gene: TRBV2
J gene: TRBJ1-2
D gene: -
CDR3 length: 16

CDR3 DNA: TGTGCCAGCTCACCTACCTCCCCTCAGTACGGCTACACCTTC
CDR3 protein: CASSPTSPQYGYTF
clone size: -
V gene: TRBV18
J gene: TRBJ1-2
D gene: -
CDR3 length: 14

CDR3 DNA: TGCAGCGTCTACCTGACTAGCGGGAGCACCGGGGAGCTGTTTTTT
CDR3 protein: CSVYLTSGSTGELFF
clone size: -
V gene: TRBV29-1
J gene: TRBJ2-2
D gene: TRBD2
CDR3 length: 15

CDR3 DNA: TGTGCCTGGAGTGTATCGGCAGGGGGCGCGACAGATACGCAGTATTTT
CDR3 protein: CAWSVSAGGATDTQYF
clone size: -
V gene: TRBV30
J gene: TRBJ2-3
D gene: TRBD1
CDR3 length: 16

CDR3 DNA: TGTGCCAGCAGCGTACTACCCCAGCGCCGAACCGGGGAGCTGTTTTTT
CDR3 protein: CASSVLPQRRTGELFF
clone size: -
V gene: TRBV9
J gene: TRBJ2-2
D gene: -
CDR3 length: 16

CDR3 DNA: TGTGCCAGCAGCTCGGGGGGCCGCCCGAGGGCAGATACGCAGTATTTT
CDR3 protein: CASSSGGRPRADTQYF
clone size: -
V gene: TRBV7-2
J gene: TRBJ2-3
D gene: -
CDR3 length: 16

CDR3 DNA: TGTGCCAGCTCACTGCGCCCTGGTCGGGAGACCCAGTACTTC
CDR3 protein: CASSLRPGRETQYF
clone size: -
V gene: TRBV18
J gene: TRBJ2-5
D gene: -
CDR3 length: 14

CDR3 DNA: TGTGCCAGCAGTTTAGGACGGGGAGGCTACACCTTC
CDR3 protein: CASSLGRGGYTF
clone size: -
V gene: TRBV12-3/TRBV12-4
J gene: TRBJ1-2
D gene: -
CDR3 length: 12

CDR3 DNA: TGTGCCAGCAGTTTCTCGGGACAGGGCATGAACACTGAAGCTTTCTTT
CDR3 protein: CASSFSGQGMNTEAFF
clone size: -
V gene: TRBV27
J gene: TRBJ1-1
D gene: TRBD1
CDR3 length: 16

CDR3 DNA: TGTGCCAGCAGCTTGGTTACAGGGGGCAAGGACTATGGCTACACCTTC
CDR3 protein: CASSLVTGGKDYGYTF
clone size: few
V gene: TRBV7-2
J gene: TRBJ1-2
D gene: TRBD1
CDR3 length: 16

CDR3 DNA: TGTGCCAGCAGGAAACAGGGGGCGATAGGCGAGCAGTACTTC
CDR3 protein: CASRKQGAIGEQYF
clone size: -
V gene: TRBV6-5
J gene: TRBJ2-7
D gene: TRBD1
CDR3 length: 14

CDR3 DNA: TGTGCCAGCAGCAAGCGCCACCCCCAGACAGGAAACTATGGCTACACCTTC
CDR3 protein: CASSKRHPQTGNYGYTF
clone size: once
V gene: TRBV21-1
J gene: TRBJ1-2
D gene: -
CDR3 length: 17

CDR3 DNA: TGCGCCAGCAGCCAAGCGCGTAGGGGGCTTACCTATGGCTACACCTTC
CDR3 protein: CASSQARRGLTYGYTF
clone size: once
V gene: TRBV4-3
J gene: TRBJ1-2
D gene: TRBD1
CDR3 length: 16

CDR3 DNA: TGTGCCAGCTCCCAGGGGCTGGACGAGACCCAGTACTTC
CDR3 protein: CASSQGLDETQYF
clone size: -
V gene: TRBV18
J gene: TRBJ2-5
D gene: -
CDR3 length: 13

CDR3 DNA: TGTGCCAGTAGTACCCCTCCGGGAGGAGATGGAGATGGCTACACCTTC
CDR3 protein: CASSTPPGGDGDGYTF
clone size: -
V gene: TRBV19
J gene: TRBJ1-2
D gene: -
CDR3 length: 16

CDR3 DNA: TGTGCCAGTAGTCAGGTTAACACCTACAATGAGCAGTTCTTC
CDR3 protein: CASSQVNTYNEQFF
clone size: once
V gene: TRBV19
J gene: TRBJ2-1
D gene: -
CDR3 length: 14

CDR3 DNA: TGTGCCAGCAGCTTACGACAGGGGCCAGATACGCAGTATTTT
CDR3 protein: CASSLRQGPDTQYF
clone size: -
V gene: TRBV7-9
J gene: TRBJ2-3
D gene: TRBD1
CDR3 length: 14

CDR3 DNA: TGTGCCAGCAGCTTAATGCTCCAAAGAGGTGACAATGAGCAGTTCTTC
CDR3 protein: CASSLMLQRGDNEQFF
clone size: -
V gene: TRBV11-2
J gene: TRBJ2-1
D gene: -
CDR3 length: 16

CDR3 DNA: TGTGCCAGCAGTTACCGGAACAGGCGAGAGACCCAGTACTTC
CDR3 protein: CASSYRNRRETQYF
clone size: -
V gene: TRBV6-2/TRBV6-3
J gene: TRBJ2-5
D gene: -
CDR3 length: 14

CDR3 DNA: TGCAGCGTCAGGGGACTAGACCCCTACGAGCAGTACTTC
CDR3 protein: CSVRGLDPYEQYF
clone size: -
V gene: TRBV29-1
J gene: TRBJ2-7
D gene: TRBD2
CDR3 length: 13

CDR3 DNA: TGTGCCAGCAGTGGTCCCGGGACAGACTTCAATCAGCCCCAGCATTTT
CDR3 protein: CASSGPGTDFNQPQHF
clone size: -
V gene: TRBV28
J gene: TRBJ1-5
D gene: TRBD1
CDR3 length: 16

CDR3 DNA: TGTGCCAGCAGTTACTCGAGGACAGGGCTCTACGAGCAGTACTTC
CDR3 protein: CASSYSRTGLYEQYF
clone size: -
V gene: TRBV6-5
J gene: TRBJ2-7
D gene: TRBD1
CDR3 length: 15

CDR3 DNA: TGTGCCAGCAGCTTATCGACCTGGACAGGATCTGAGCAGTTCTTC
CDR3 protein: CASSLSTWTGSEQFF
clone size: -
V gene: TRBV7-3
J gene: TRBJ2-1
D gene: TRBD1
CDR3 length: 15

CDR3 DNA: TGTGCCAGCTCACCAAGCCAGCGGAGATACAATGAGCAGTTCTTC
CDR3 protein: CASSPSQRRYNEQFF
clone size: -
V gene: TRBV18
J gene: TRBJ2-1
D gene: -
CDR3 length: 15

CDR3 DNA: TGTGCCAGCAGCCCGGGTCCGTATTTT
CDR3 protein: CASSPGPYF
clone size: -
V gene: TRBV7-2
J gene: TRBJ2-3
D gene: -
CDR3 length: 9

CDR3 DNA: TGTGCCAGCAGTCCGTACACAGGGGGGGGTTACGAGCAGTACTTC
CDR3 protein: CASSPYTGGGYEQYF
clone size: -
V gene: TRBV28
J gene: TRBJ2-7
D gene: -
CDR3 length: 15

CDR3 DNA: TGTGCCAGCAGCTTAGCTAGGGCTAGCGGGCAGGGAGAGACCCAGTACTTC
CDR3 protein: CASSLARASGQGETQYF
clone size: -
V gene: TRBV11-2
J gene: TRBJ2-5
D gene: TRBD2
CDR3 length: 17

CDR3 DNA: TGTGCCAGTAGCCATAGCGGGGTCCAAGAGACCCAGTACTTC
CDR3 protein: CASSHSGVQETQYF
clone size: -
V gene: TRBV19
J gene: TRBJ2-5
D gene: TRBD2
CDR3 length: 14

CDR3 DNA: TGCAGTGCTAGTCTAGGACCCGGGACAGGGACTAACTATGGCTACACCTTC
CDR3 protein: CSASLGPGTGTNYGYTF
clone size: -
V gene: TRBV20-1
J gene: TRBJ1-2
D gene: TRBD1
CDR3 length: 17

CDR3 DNA: TGTGCCAGCCGATTGGACAGGGGCCAAGAGACCCAGTACTTC
CDR3 protein: CASRLDRGQETQYF
clone size: -
V gene: TRBV2
J gene: TRBJ2-5
D gene: TRBD1
CDR3 length: 14

CDR3 DNA: TGTGCCAGCAGAACGGGGGGCAACACTGAAGCTTTCTTT
CDR3 protein: CASRTGGNTEAFF
clone size: -
V gene: TRBV6-6
J gene: TRBJ1-1
D gene: -
CDR3 length: 13

CDR3 DNA: TGTGCCAGTAGTCCGCCCTCGGGTTACCAGCCCCAGCATTTT
CDR3 protein: CASSPPSGYQPQHF
clone size: few
V gene: TRBV19
J gene: TRBJ1-5
D gene: -
CDR3 length: 14

CDR3 DNA: TGTGCCAGCAGCCCACCGACAGGGGGATCTGGAAACACCATATATTTT
CDR3 protein: CASSPPTGGSGNTIYF
clone size: -
V gene: TRBV5-5
J gene: TRBJ1-3
D gene: TRBD1
CDR3 length: 16

CDR3 DNA: TGTGCCAGCAGTTACTCGGCGGGTTACGAGCAGTACTTC
CDR3 protein: CASSYSAGYEQYF
clone size: -
V gene: TRBV6-5
J gene: TRBJ2-7
D gene: -
CDR3 length: 13

CDR3 DNA: TGCGCCAGCAGCATTACTAGCGGGGGGAACAATGAGCAGTTCTTC
CDR3 protein: CASSITSGGNNEQFF
clone size: -
V gene: TRBV5-1
J gene: TRBJ2-1
D gene: TRBD2
CDR3 length: 15